This T cell receptor beta chain was captured by sequencing in a study of CD8+CD57+ T cells in acquired aplastic anemia. Overall study context: The mean DNA yield obtained from sorted CD4+ and CD8+ cells came to around 3 ug. Whole-study findings and limits: Patients versus controls showed no significant CD8+ Simpson's diversity difference.

Researchers used genomic DNA as the template to profile TCR beta VDJ and CDR3. TCRdb reprocessed the reads via MiXCR and lists one record per CDR3 protein. The sample includes about 190,000 distinct CDR3 sequences, roughly half of them seen just once. Comment on this clonotype: Its antigen is unidentified.

The TCR was taken from a human donor in good health, serving as a control. Sequencing used sorted CD4+, CD8+, or CD8+CD57+ T cells (not recorded which) from PBMCs.

The CDR3 region is CAWSAGGGQGARGGSPLHF. The DNA of the CDR3 is TGTGCCTGGAGTGCCGGGGGGGGACAGGGGGCGCGGGGAGGGTCACCCCTCCACTTT. The chain has TRBV30 and TRBJ1-6; 12 nucleotides align to TRBD1. The germline CDR1 and CDR2 sequences are GTSNPN and SVGIG (reference sequence). V gave up 1 base and J gave up 10 bases; unmatched junction bases: 17. The length of the CDR3 is 19 residues.